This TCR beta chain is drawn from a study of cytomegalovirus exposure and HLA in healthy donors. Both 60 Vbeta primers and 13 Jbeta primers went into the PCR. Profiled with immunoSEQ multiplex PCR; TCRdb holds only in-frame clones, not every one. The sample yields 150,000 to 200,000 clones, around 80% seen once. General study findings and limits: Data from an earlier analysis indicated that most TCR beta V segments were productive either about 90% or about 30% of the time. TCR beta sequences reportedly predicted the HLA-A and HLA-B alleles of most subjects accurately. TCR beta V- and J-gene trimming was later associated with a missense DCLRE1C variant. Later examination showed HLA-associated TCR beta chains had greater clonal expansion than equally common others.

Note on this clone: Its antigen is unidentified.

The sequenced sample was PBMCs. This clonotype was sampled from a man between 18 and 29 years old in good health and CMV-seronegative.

The CDR3 sequence is CATQNTGELFF. CDR3 coding DNA: TGTGCCACCCAGAACACCGGGGAGCTGTTTTTT. This chain connects TRBV28 to TRBJ2-2; no clear D gene. V was trimmed by 10 bases and J by 1 base, leaving 4 bases between them. The CDR3 runs to 11 residues. CDR1 and CDR2 from the germline V gene are MDHEN and SYDVKM.